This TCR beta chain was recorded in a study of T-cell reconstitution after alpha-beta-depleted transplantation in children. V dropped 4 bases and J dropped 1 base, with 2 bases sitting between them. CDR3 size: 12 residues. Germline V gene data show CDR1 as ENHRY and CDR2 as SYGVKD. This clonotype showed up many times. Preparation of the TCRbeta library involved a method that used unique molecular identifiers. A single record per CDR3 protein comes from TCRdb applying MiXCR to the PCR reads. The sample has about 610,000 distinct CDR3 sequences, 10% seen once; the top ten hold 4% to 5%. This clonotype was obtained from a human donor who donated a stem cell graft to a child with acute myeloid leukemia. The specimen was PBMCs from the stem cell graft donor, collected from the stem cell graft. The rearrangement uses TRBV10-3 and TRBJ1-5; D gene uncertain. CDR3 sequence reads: CAISGSNQPQHF. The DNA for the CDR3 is TGTGCCATCAGTGGGAGCAATCAGCCCCAGCATTTT.